This T cell receptor (beta chain) stems from a study of cytomegalovirus exposure and HLA in healthy donors. General study findings and limits: Analysis was carried out at a later point, and it linked a missense DCLRE1C variant to TCR beta V- and J-gene trimming. An analysis was carried out later, and it reportedly showed fewer N-insertions in an Asian-associated ancestry cluster than the approximately 700-donor mean. A later look showed TCR association rates differing by HLA locus, highest for DRB1 and lowest for HLA-C.

This PCR relied on a set of 60 Vbeta primers and 13 Jbeta primers. TCRdb's table, derived via immunoSEQ multiplex PCR, lists solely in-frame clones and lacks some. The table lists about 150,000 clones, 64% of them singletons, with around 3% in the top ten. On this clone: As yet, its antigen is unknown.

Regarding donors, all were healthy bone marrow donors. This clonotype originated in a woman in her 30s in good health and CMV-seropositive. Sequencing was done on a sample of PBMCs.

The CDR3 region is CAWEPGTSGRASEQYF. CDR3 sequence (DNA): TGTGCCTGGGAGCCCGGTACTAGCGGGAGGGCCTCCGAGCAGTACTTC. The chain is built from TRBV30 and TRBJ2-5, with TRBD2 matching 13 bases. The closer fit of TRBJ2-7 to the DNA end suggests the J call may be wrong. Germline assignment: CDR1 GTSNPN and CDR2 SVGIG (reference sequence). The CDR3 contains 16 residues.